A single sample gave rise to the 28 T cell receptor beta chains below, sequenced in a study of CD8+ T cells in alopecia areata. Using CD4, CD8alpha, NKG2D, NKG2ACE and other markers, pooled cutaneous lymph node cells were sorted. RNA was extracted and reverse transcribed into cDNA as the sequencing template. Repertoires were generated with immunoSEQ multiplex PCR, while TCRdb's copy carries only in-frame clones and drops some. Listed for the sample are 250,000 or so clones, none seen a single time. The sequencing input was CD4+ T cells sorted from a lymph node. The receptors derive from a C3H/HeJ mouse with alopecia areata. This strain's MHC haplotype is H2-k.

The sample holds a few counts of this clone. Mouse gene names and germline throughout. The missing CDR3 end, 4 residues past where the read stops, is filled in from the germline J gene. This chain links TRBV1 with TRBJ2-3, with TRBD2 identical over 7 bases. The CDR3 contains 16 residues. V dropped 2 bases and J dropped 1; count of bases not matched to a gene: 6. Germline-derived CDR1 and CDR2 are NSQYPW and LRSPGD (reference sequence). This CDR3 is CTCSAMGGSGAETLYF. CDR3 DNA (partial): TGCACCTGCAGTGCAATGGGGGGATCCGGTGCAGAA.

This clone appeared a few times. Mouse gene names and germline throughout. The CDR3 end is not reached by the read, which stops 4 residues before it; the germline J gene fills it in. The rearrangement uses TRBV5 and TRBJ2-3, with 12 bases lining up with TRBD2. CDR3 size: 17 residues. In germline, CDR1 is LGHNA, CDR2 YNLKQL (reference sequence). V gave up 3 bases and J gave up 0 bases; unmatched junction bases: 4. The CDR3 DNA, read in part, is TGTGCCAGCAGCCACCAGACTGGGGGGGCTAGTGCAGAA. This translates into CASSHQTGGASAE. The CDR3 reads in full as CASSHQTGGASAETLYF.

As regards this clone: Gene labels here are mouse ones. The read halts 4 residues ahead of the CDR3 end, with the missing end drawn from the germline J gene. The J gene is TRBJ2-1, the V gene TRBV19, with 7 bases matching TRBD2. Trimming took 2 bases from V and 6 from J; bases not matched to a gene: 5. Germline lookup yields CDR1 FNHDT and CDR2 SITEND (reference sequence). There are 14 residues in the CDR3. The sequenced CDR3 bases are TGTGCCAGCAGTATGGGCCTGGGGGTTGCT. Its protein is CASSMGLGVA. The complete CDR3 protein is CASSMGLGVAEQFF.

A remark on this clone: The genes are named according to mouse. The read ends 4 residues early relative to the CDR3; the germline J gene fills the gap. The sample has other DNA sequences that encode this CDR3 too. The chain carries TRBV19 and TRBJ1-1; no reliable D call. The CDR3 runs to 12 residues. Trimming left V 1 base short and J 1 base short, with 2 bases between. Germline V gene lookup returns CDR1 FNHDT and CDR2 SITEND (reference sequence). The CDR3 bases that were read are TGTGCCAGCAGTATACTGAACACA. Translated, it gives CASSILNT. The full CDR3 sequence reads CASSILNTEVFF.

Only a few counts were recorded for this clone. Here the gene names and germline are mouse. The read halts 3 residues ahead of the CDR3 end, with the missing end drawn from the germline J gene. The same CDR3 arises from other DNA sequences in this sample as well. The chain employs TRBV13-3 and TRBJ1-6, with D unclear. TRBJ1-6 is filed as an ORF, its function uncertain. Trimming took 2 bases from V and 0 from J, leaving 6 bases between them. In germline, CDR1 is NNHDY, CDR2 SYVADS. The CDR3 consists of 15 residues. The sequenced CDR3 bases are TGTGCCAGCAGTGACAGAAATTCCTATAATTCGCCC. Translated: CASSDRNSYNSP. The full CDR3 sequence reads CASSDRNSYNSPLYF.

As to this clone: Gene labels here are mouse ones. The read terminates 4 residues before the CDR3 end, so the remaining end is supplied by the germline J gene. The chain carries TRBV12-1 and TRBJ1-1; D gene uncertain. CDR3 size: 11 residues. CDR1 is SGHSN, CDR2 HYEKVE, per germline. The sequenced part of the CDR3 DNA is TGTGCCAGCTCTCTCAGGACA. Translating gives CASSLRT. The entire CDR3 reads CASSLRTEVFF.

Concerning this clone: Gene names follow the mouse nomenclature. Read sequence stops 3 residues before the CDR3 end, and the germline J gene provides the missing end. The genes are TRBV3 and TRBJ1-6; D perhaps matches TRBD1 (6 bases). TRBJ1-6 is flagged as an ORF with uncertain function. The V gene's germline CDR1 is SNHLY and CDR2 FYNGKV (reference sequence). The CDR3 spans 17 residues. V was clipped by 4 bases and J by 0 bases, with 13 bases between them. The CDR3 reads CASSCYRDNSYNSPLYF. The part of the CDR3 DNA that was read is TGTGCCAGCAGCTGTTACCGGGACAATTCCTATAATTCGCCC.

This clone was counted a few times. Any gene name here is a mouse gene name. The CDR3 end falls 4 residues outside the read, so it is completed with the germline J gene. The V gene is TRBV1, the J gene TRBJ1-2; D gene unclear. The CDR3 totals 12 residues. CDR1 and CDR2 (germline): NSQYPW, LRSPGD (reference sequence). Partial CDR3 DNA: TGCACCTGCAGTGCTGGGGATTCC. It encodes CTCSAGDS. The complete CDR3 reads CTCSAGDSDYTF.

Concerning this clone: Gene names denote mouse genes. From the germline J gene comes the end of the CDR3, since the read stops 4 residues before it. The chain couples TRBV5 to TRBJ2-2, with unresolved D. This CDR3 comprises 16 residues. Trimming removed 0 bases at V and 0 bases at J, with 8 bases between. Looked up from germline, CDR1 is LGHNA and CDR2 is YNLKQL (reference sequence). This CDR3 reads CASSQESPANTGQLYF. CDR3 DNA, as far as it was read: TGTGCCAGCAGCCAAGAAAGCCCTGCAAACACCGGG.

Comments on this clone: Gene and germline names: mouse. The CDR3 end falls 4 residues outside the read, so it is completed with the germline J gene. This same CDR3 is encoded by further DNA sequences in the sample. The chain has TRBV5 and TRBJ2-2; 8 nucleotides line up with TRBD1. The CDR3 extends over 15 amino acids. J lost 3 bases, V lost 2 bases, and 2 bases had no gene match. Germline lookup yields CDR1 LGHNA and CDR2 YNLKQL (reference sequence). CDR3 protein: CASSQQGADTGQLYF. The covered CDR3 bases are TGTGCCAGCAGCCAACAGGGGGCGGACACCGGG.

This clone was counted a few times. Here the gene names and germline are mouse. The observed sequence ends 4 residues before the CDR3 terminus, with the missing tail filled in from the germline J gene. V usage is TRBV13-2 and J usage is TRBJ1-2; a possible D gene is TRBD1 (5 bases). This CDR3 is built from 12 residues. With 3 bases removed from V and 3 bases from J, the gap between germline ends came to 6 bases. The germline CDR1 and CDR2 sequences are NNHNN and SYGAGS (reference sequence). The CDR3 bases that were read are TGTGCCAGCGGTGGGGGGGACTCC. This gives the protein CASGGGDS. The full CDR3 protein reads CASGGGDSDYTF.

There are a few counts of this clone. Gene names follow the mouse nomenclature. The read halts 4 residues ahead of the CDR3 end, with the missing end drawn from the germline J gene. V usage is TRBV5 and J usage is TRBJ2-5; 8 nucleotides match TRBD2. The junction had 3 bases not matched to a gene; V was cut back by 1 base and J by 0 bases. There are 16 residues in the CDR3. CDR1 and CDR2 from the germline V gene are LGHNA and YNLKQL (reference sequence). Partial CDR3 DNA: TGTGCCAGCAGCCAAGCGCTGGGGGGTAACCAAGAC. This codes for CASSQALGGNQD. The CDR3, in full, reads CASSQALGGNQDTQYF.

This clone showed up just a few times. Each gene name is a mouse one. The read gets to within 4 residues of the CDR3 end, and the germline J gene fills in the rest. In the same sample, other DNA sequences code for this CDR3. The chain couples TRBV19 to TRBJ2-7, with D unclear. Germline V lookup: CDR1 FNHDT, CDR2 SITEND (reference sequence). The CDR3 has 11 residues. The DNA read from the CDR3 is TGTGCCAGCAGTATCAGTTAT. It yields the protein CASSISY. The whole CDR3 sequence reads CASSISYEQYF. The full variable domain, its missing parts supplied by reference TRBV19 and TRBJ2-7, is GGIITQTPKFLIGQEGQKLTLKCQQNFNHDTMYWYRQDSGKGLRLIYYSITENDLQKGDLSEGYDASREKKSSFSLTVTSAQKNEMAVFLCASSISYEQYFGPGTRLTVL.

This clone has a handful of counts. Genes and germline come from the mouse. The chain's CDR3 is CASRFGDWGKDTQYF. The DNA read from the CDR3 is TGTGCCAGCAGGTTTGGGGACTGGGGGAAAGAC. The chain carries TRBV19 and TRBJ2-5, with 11 bases aligning to TRBD2. Sequencing ends 4 residues short of the CDR3 end; the germline J gene provides the rest. CDR1 FNHDT and CDR2 SITEND come from the germline V gene (reference sequence). The CDR3 loop spans 15 amino acids.

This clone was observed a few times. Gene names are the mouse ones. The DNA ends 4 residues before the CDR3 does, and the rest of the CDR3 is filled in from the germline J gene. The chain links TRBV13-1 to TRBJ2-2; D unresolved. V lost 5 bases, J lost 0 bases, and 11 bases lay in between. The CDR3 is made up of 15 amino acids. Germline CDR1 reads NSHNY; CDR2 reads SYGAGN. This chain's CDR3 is CASRSTPSNTGQLYF. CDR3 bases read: TGTGCCAGCAGGTCGACACCATCAAACACCGGG.

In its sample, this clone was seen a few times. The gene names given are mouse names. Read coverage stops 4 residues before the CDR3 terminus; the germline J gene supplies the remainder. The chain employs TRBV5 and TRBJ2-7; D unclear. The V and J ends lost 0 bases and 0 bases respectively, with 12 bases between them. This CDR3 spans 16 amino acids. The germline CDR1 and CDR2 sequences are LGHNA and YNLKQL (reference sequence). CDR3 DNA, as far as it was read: TGTGCCAGCAGCCAAGAATCACTGCGGAGCTCCTAT. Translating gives CASSQESLRSSY. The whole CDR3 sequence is CASSQESLRSSYEQYF.

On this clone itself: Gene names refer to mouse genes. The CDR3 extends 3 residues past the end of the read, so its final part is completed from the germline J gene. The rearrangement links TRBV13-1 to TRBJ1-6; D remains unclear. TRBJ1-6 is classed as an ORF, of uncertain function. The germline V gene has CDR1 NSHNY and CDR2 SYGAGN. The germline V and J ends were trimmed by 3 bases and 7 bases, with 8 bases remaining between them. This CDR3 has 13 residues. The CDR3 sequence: CASSALTNSPLYF. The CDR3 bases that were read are TGTGCCAGCAGTGCCTTGACAAATTCGCCC.

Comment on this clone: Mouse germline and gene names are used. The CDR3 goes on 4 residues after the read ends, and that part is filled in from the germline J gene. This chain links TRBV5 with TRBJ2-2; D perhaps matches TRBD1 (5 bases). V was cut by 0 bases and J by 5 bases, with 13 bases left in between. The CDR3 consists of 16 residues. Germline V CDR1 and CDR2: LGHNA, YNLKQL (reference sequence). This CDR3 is CASSQDPAGKTGQLYF. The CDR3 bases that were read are TGTGCCAGCAGCCAAGATCCCGCAGGGAAGACCGGG.

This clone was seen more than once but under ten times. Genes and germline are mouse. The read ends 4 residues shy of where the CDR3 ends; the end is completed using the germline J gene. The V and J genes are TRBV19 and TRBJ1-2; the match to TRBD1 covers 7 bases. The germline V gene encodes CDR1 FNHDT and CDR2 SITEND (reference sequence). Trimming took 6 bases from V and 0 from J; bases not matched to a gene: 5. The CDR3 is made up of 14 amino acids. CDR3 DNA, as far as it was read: TGTGCCAGCACCCGGGACAGTGCAAACTCC. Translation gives CASTRDSANS. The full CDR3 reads CASTRDSANSDYTF.

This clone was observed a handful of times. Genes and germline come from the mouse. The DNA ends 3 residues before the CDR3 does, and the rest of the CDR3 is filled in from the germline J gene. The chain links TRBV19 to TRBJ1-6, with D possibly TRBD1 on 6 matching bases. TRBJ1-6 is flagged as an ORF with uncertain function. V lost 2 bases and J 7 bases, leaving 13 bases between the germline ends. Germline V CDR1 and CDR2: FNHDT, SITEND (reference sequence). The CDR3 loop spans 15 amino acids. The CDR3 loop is CASSIRGTGNSPLYF. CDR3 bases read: TGTGCCAGCAGTATTAGGGGGACGGGGAATTCGCCC.

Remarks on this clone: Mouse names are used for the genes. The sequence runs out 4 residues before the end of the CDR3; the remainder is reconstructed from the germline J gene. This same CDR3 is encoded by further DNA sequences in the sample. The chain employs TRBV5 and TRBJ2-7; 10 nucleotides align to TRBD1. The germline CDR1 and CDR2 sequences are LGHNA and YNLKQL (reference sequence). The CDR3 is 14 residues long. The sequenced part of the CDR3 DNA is TGTGCCAGCAGCCAAGCGGGACAGGGGTAT. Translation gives CASSQAGQGY. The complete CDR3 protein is CASSQAGQGYEQYF.

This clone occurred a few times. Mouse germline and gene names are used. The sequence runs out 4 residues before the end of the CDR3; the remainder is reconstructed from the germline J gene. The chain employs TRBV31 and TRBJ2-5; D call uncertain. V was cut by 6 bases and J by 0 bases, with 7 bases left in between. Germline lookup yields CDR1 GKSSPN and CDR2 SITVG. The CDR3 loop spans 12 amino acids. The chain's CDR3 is CACDNNQDTQYF. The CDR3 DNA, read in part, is TGTGCCTGTGACAATAACCAAGAC. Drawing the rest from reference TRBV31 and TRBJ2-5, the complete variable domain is AQTIHQWPVAEIKAVGSPLSLGCTIKGKSSPNLYWYWQATGGTLQQLFYSITVGQVESVVQLNLSASRPKDDQFILSTEKLLLSHSGFYLCACDNNQDTQYFGPGTRLLVL.

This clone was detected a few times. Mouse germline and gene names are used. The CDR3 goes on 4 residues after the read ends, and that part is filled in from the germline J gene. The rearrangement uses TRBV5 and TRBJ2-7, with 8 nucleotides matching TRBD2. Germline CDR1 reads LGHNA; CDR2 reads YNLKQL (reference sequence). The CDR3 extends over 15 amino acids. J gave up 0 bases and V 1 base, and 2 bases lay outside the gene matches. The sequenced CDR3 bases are TGTGCCAGCAGCCAAGTTGGGGGGGTCTCCTAT. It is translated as CASSQVGGVSY. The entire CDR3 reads CASSQVGGVSYEQYF.

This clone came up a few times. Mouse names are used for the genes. CDR3 bases read: TGTGCCAGCAGGGGGGACAGGGGCGTTTATAATTCGCCC. Encoded protein: CASRGDRGVYNSP. The whole CDR3 is CASRGDRGVYNSPLYF. The chain joins TRBV13-1 to TRBJ1-6, with TRBD1 identical over 10 bases. The CDR3 end is not reached by the read, which stops 3 residues before it; the germline J gene fills it in. TRBJ1-6 is placed among ORFs of uncertain function. Germline V CDR1 and CDR2: NSHNY, SYGAGN. V gave up 5 bases and J gave up 4 bases; unmatched junction bases: 6. The CDR3 loop spans 16 amino acids.

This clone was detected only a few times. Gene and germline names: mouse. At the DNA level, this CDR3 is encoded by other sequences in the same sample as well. CDR3 protein: CASSPGQGQDTQYF. The CDR3 bases that were read are TGTGCTAGCAGCCCGGGACAGGGACAAGAC. The chain recombines TRBV29 with TRBJ2-5, with TRBD1 identical over 9 bases. The read stops 4 residues short of the end of the CDR3; the missing end is completed from the germline J gene. V shed 6 bases and J 3 bases; nucleotides not matched to a gene: 4. There are 14 residues in the CDR3. CDR1 is MSHET and CDR2 is SYDVDS in the germline V gene.

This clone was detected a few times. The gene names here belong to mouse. The chain's CDR3 is CAWSRGTGDTGQLYF. CDR3 bases read: TGTGCCTGGAGCCGCGGGACAGGGGACACCGGG. The rearrangement joins TRBV31 to TRBJ2-2, with 10 bases that match TRBD1. The read terminates 4 residues ahead of where the CDR3 ends, so the germline J gene completes it. This CDR3 is built from 15 residues. Germline V lookup: CDR1 GKSSPN, CDR2 SITVG. Germline trimming cut 3 bases from V and 3 bases from J; bases unmatched to any gene: 4.

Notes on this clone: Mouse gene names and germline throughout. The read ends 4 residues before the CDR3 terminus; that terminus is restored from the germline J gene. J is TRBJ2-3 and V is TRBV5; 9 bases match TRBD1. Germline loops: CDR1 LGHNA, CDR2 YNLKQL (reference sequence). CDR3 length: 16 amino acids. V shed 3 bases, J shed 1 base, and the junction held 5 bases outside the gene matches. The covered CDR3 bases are TGTGCCAGCAGCCACCTCACAGGGGGCGGTGCAGAA. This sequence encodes CASSHLTGGGAE. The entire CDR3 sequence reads CASSHLTGGGAETLYF.

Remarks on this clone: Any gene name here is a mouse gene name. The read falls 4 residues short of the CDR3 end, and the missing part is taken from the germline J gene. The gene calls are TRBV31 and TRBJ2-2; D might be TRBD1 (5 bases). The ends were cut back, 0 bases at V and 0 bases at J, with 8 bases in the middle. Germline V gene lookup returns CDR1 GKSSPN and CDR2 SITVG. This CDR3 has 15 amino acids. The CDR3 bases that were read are TGTGCCTGGAGTCTAACAGGATCAAACACCGGG. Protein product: CAWSLTGSNTG. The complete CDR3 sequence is CAWSLTGSNTGQLYF.